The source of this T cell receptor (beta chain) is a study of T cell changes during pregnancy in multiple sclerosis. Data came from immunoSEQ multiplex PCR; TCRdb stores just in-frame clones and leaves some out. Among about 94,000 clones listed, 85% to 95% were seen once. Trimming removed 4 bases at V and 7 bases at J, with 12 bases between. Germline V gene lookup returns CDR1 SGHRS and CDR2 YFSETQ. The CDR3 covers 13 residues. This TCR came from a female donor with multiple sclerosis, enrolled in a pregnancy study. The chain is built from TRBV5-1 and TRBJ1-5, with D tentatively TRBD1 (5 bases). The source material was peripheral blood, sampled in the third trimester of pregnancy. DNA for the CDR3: TGCGCCAGCAGCAGTCAGGGCGAGCAGCCCCAGCATTTT. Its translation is CASSSQGEQPQHF. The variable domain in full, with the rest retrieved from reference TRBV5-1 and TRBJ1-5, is KAGVTQTPRYLIKTRGQQVTLSCSPISGHRSVSWYQQTPGQGLQFLFEYFSETQRNKGNFPGRFSGRQFSNSRSEMNVSTLELGDSALYLCASSSQGEQPQHFGDGTRLSIL.